The source of this T cell receptor (beta chain) is a study of blood T cell repertoires in COVID-19. On the study more broadly: The origin of the acute and convalescent COVID-19 samples was the United States, Italy and Spain. Nucleic acid was either cDNA or gDNA, and it came from T cells, B-cell-depleted T cells, or PBMCs.

Original handling: Reference gene primer amplification gave estimated nucleated cell counts. TCRdb's table, derived via immunoSEQ multiplex PCR, lists solely in-frame clones and lacks some. V and J calls plus clone size are reproduced from that table; the DNA served to infer D and trimming. This table holds 250,000 or so clones, about 83% found once. The CDR3 consists of 16 residues. Per the germline V gene, CDR1 is WNHNN and CDR2 is SYGVQD (reference sequence). The V end was cut by 0 bases, the J end by 5 bases, with 16 bases between. Sequencing used peripheral blood. The chain uses TRBV10-1 and TRBJ1-2; no clear D. This receptor was taken from a human donor in a cohort sampled during active COVID-19. CDR3 amino acids: CASSESLAAARYGYTF. The DNA for the CDR3 is TGCGCCAGCAGTGAGTCTCTAGCGGCGGCGAGATATGGCTACACCTTC.